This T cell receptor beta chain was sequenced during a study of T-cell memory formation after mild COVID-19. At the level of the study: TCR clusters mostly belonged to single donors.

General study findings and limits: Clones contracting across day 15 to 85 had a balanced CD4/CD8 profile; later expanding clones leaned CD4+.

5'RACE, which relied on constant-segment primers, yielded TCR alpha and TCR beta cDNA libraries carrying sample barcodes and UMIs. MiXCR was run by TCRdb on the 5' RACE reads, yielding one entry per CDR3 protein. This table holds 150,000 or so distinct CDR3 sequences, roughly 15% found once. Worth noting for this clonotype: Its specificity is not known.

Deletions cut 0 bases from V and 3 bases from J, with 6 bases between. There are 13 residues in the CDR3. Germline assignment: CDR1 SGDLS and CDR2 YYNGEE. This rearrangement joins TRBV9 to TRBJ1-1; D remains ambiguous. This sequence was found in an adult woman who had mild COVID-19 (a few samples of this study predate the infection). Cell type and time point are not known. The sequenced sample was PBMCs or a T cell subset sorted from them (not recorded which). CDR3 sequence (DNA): TGTGCCAGCAGCGTAGGAGGGTACACTGAAGCTTTCTTT. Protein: CASSVGGYTEAFF.